One sample yielded the 13 T cell receptor beta chains listed below, sequenced in a study of blood T cell repertoires in COVID-19. Data came from immunoSEQ multiplex PCR; TCRdb stores just in-frame clones and leaves some out. The sample consists of fewer than 700,000 clones, less than 90% of them appearing once. Sequencing was carried out using peripheral blood. The receptors were sampled from a woman aged 45 to 65 with COVID-19, enrolled during active disease.

This clone came up once. The chain recombines TRBV12-5 with TRBJ1-2, with 10 bases that match TRBD1. Per germline, CDR1 LGHNT and CDR2 FRNRAP. The CDR3 has 15 residues. Trimming removed 2 bases from V and 4 bases from J; junction bases left unmatched: 4. The CDR3 protein is CASGLKGQGTYGYTF. The CDR3 nucleotides are TGTGCTAGTGGTTTGAAGGGACAGGGGACCTATGGCTACACCTTC.

V and J are TRBV12-5 and TRBJ1-1, with TRBD1 matching over 7 bases. The V and J ends lost 6 bases and 4 bases, in that order; junction bases with no gene match: 5. CDR1 is LGHNT, CDR2 FRNRAP, per germline. The CDR3 has 13 amino acids. Here the CDR3 DNA reads TGTGCTAGTGGCCAATCAGGGGGCACTGAAGCTTTCTTT. Protein product: CASGQSGGTEAFF.

The rearrangement links TRBV11-2 to TRBJ2-7; TRBD1 might be the D (6 bases). Germline loops: CDR1 SGHAT, CDR2 FQNNGV. CDR3 size: 17 residues. V lost 5 bases to trimming and J lost 3 bases, with 23 bases between them. The CDR3 DNA sequence: TGTGCCAGCAGCATAATGACAGGCTCAAGAACCCTCTACGAGCAGTACTTC. Translated, it gives CASSIMTGSRTLYEQYF.

Note on this clone: The same CDR3 can be traced to other DNA sequences in this sample. The V and J genes are TRBV11-3 and TRBJ2-3; D is ambiguous. This CDR3 region has 14 residues. Germline CDR1 SGHNT, CDR2 YENEEA. V was trimmed by 1 base and J by 3 bases, leaving 8 bases between them. This CDR3 is CASSLGRATDTQYF. The CDR3 bases are TGTGCCAGCAGCTTAGGTAGAGCAACAGATACGCAGTATTTT. Complete variable domain (other parts from reference TRBV11-3 and TRBJ2-3): EAGVVQSPRYKIIEKKQPVAFWCNPISGHNTLYWYLQNLGQGPELLIRYENEEAVDDSQLPKDRFSAERLKGVDSTLKIQPAELGDSAVYLCASSLGRATDTQYFGPGTRLTVL.

The V and J genes are TRBV9 and TRBJ2-1; TRBD2 might be the D (5 bases). Germline V gene data show CDR1 as SGDLS and CDR2 as YYNGEE. The CDR3 runs to 15 residues. V was cut by 0 bases and J by 0 bases, with 7 bases left in between. The CDR3 DNA reads as TGTGCCAGCAGCGTAGGAAGCGGCTCCTACAATGAGCAGTTCTTC. Translating gives CASSVGSGSYNEQFF.

This rearrangement joins TRBV6-5 to TRBJ2-1, with a weak D call TRBD2 (5 bases). Looked up from germline, CDR1 is MNHEY and CDR2 is SVGAGI. Deletions cut 2 bases from V and 7 bases from J, with 12 bases between. CDR3 length: 14 amino acids. CDR3 amino acids: CASSYKDAGNEQFF. The CDR3, as DNA: TGTGCCAGCAGTTACAAAGATGCGGGTAATGAGCAGTTCTTC.

This chain joins TRBV10-3 and TRBJ1-2, with unresolved D. Looked up from germline, CDR1 is ENHRY and CDR2 is SYGVKD. The length of the CDR3 is 13 residues. With 6 bases removed from V and 5 bases from J, the gap between germline ends came to 13 bases. The CDR3 sequence: CAIRREGGYGYTF. CDR3 nucleotides: TGTGCCATCAGGAGGGAGGGTGGATATGGCTACACCTTC.

The chain combines TRBV20-1 with TRBJ1-1; D gene unclear. The CDR3 spans 10 residues. Germline V gene sequence: CDR1 DFQATT, CDR2 SNEGSKA (reference sequence). Trimming stripped 5 bases from V and 8 bases from J, with 9 bases between. CDR3 DNA sequence: TGCAGTGCTGCCCGGGTAGAAGCTTTCTTT. Residues: CSAARVEAFF.

The rearrangement uses TRBV15 and TRBJ2-7, with a weak D call TRBD1 (6 bases). The V gene lost 2 bases and the J gene lost 4 bases, with 15 bases spanning the gap. In germline, CDR1 is LNHNV, CDR2 YYDKDF (reference sequence). This CDR3 region has 15 residues. This CDR3 reads CATSRPNREQYEQYF. The DNA for the CDR3 is TGTGCCACCAGCAGACCTAACAGGGAGCAGTACGAGCAGTACTTC.

This clone has a single count. The rearrangement joins TRBV24-1 to TRBJ1-2; D ambiguous. CDR1 is KGHDR and CDR2 is SFDVKD in the germline V gene. The CDR3 contains 14 residues. The V and J ends lost 10 bases and 6 bases respectively, with 20 bases between them. This chain's CDR3 is CATSGVEVPDGYTF. In nucleotides, the CDR3 is TGTGCCACGTCGGGAGTAGAAGTGCCGGATGGCTACACCTTC.

CDR3 nucleotide sequence: TGTGCCAGTACCAAAACTCCCGACACTGAAGCTTTCTTT. Protein: CASTKTPDTEAFF. The chain recombines TRBV19 with TRBJ1-1, with unresolved D. The CDR3 extends over 13 amino acids. The V end was cut by 7 bases, the J end by 3 bases, with 12 bases between. CDR1 and CDR2 (germline): LNHDA, SQIVND (reference sequence).

The chain combines TRBV29-1 with TRBJ2-3; D is unresolved. The CDR3 contains 10 residues. V was trimmed by 3 bases and J by 5 bases, leaving 3 bases between them. CDR1 SQVTM and CDR2 ANQGSEA come from the germline V gene. This CDR3 is CSVDVDTQYF. The CDR3, as DNA: TGCAGCGTTGACGTAGATACGCAGTATTTT.

CDR3 region: CASSEYCASGNTIYF. Here the CDR3 DNA reads TGCGCCAGCAGTGAGTATTGCGCCTCTGGAAACACCATATATTTT. This chain links TRBV10-1 with TRBJ1-3; no clear D gene. Germline CDR1 is WNHNN and CDR2 is SYGVQD (reference sequence). The CDR3 spans 15 residues. V was shortened by 1 base and J by 0 bases, with 7 bases between the two germline ends.